One and the same sample provided the 19 T cell receptor beta chains below, sequenced in a study. MiXCR was run by TCRdb on the 5' RACE reads, yielding one entry per CDR3 protein. The data show nearly 55,000 distinct CDR3 sequences, roughly a sixth seen once. The sample taken for sequencing was naive CD4+ T cells sorted from blood. Subset specified: naive CD4+ T cells, CD4+CD45RA+CD25-. These receptors were collected from a female donor with breast cancer.

In its sample, this clonotype was seen a few times. The chain uses TRBV9 and TRBJ2-2, with TRBD2 identical over 7 bases. The V gene end was trimmed by 4 bases and the J gene end by 5 bases; junction bases not matched to a gene: 8. The germline V gene encodes CDR1 SGDLS and CDR2 YYNGEE. The length of the CDR3 is 15 residues. This CDR3 reads CASSRPGLMTGELFF. CDR3 DNA: TGTGCCAGCAGCAGACCGGGACTAATGACCGGGGAGCTGTTTTTT.

This chain joins TRBV6-1 and TRBJ2-7; possibly TRBD1 for D (6 bases). Looked up from germline, CDR1 is MNHNS and CDR2 is SASEGT. V was clipped by 8 bases and J by 6 bases, with 11 bases between them. CDR3 length: 11 amino acids. CDR3 DNA sequence: TGTGCCAGCTTCCAGGGGTCCGAGCAGTACTTC. Its translation: CASFQGSEQYF.

This clonotype was detected only a few times. V is TRBV7-9 and J is TRBJ2-1; 7 bases line up with TRBD1. Germline-derived CDR1 and CDR2 are SEHNR and FQNEAQ (reference sequence). J gave up 3 bases and V 5 bases, and 7 bases lay outside the gene matches. The CDR3 sequence is 15 residues long. The CDR3 spells CASSVQGVRYNEQFF. The CDR3 region has the DNA TGTGCCAGCAGCGTCCAGGGGGTCCGCTACAATGAGCAGTTCTTC. Filled out from reference TRBV7-9 and TRBJ2-1, the complete variable domain reads DTGVSQNPRHKITKRGQNVTFRCDPISEHNRLYWYRQTLGQGPEFLTYFQNEAQLEKSRLLSDRFSAERPKGSFSTLEIQRTEQGDSAMYLCASSVQGVRYNEQFFGPGTRLTVL.

This clonotype came up a few times. The chain links TRBV12-5 to TRBJ2-3; TRBD1 matches at 7 bases. The CDR3 covers 11 residues. V shed 6 bases and J 9 bases; nucleotides not matched to a gene: 3. The germline gives CDR1 LGHNT, CDR2 FRNRAP. In DNA form, the CDR3 reads TGTGCTAGTGGCACAGGGGACACGCAGTATTTT. It specifies CASGTGDTQYF.

The chain has TRBV20-1 and TRBJ2-3; D is perhaps TRBD1 or TRBD2 (7 bases each). Per germline, CDR1 DFQATT and CDR2 SNEGSKA (reference sequence). V was cut by 3 bases and J by 3 bases, with 19 bases left in between. The CDR3 contains 16 residues. In DNA form, the CDR3 reads TGCAGTGCTAGGTTAGGGGGCGGGAGCGCGACAGATACGCAGTATTTT. Translation gives CSARLGGGSATDTQYF.

This clonotype came up a few times. This sequence joins TRBV5-6 and TRBJ2-7, with 10 nucleotides matching TRBD1. The trim removed 6 bases at V and 7 bases at J, leaving 13 bases unmatched. CDR3 length equals 15 residues. CDR1 SGHDT and CDR2 YYEEEE come from the germline V gene. Here the CDR3 reads CASTERGTGVGEQYF. The CDR3 DNA follows: TGTGCCAGCACCGAACGAGGGACAGGGGTGGGGGAGCAGTACTTC.

A word on this clonotype: Since no conserved phenylalanine or tryptophan closes the CDR3, a read error is the likely cause. This sequence joins TRBV27 and TRBJ1-2; D uncertain. CDR3 size: 15 residues. With 6 bases removed from V and 0 bases from J, the gap between germline ends came to 14 bases. CDR1 and CDR2 (germline): MNHEY, SMNVEV (reference sequence). In DNA form, the CDR3 reads TGTGCCAGCAGAATATCGGGTTCGGCTAACTATGGCTACACCCTC. Translated, it gives CASRISGSANYGYTL.

For this clonotype: A read error may be the cause here, since a much bigger clone is one base away. This chain's CDR3 is CSASPGRHTGELFF. In DNA, the CDR3 is TGCAGCGCTAGCCCGGGACGGCACACCGGGGAGCTGTTTTTT. This rearrangement joins TRBV29-1 to TRBJ2-2; D possibly matches TRBD1 or TRBD2 (5 bases each). CDR3 size: 14 residues. Germline values: CDR1 SQVTM, CDR2 ANQGSEA. V lost 7 bases and J 3 bases, leaving 15 bases between the germline ends.

Ten or more counts support this clonotype. The chain is built from TRBV3-1 and TRBJ1-2, with D maybe TRBD1 (6 bases). The V end lost 4 bases, the J end lost 4 bases, and 7 bases lay between the germline ends. The CDR3 contains 12 residues. CDR1 is LGHDT and CDR2 is YNNKEL in the germline V gene (reference sequence). The CDR3 DNA sequence: TGTGCCAGCAGCCGGACAGTCTATGGCTACACCTTC. Its protein is CASSRTVYGYTF.

This clonotype was found many times. The chain carries TRBV7-6 and TRBJ2-5, with unresolved D. The CDR3 is 12 residues long. CDR1 is SGHVS and CDR2 is FNYEAQ in the germline V gene. V lost 0 bases, J lost 2 bases, and 1 base lay in between. CDR3 DNA sequence: TGTGCCAGCAGCTTAGCGCAAGAGACCCAGTACTTC. Protein product: CASSLAQETQYF.

In this sample, this clonotype turned up a few times. The CDR3 nucleotides read TGTGCCAGCAGACCCCCGGGACTAGCGACCACAGATACGCAGTATTTT. Translating it yields CASRPPGLATTDTQYF. V gene TRBV28 combines with J gene TRBJ2-3; TRBD2 matches 10 bases. Germline trimming cut 6 bases from V and 2 bases from J; bases unmatched to any gene: 8. The CDR3 extends over 16 amino acids. CDR1 is MDHEN and CDR2 is SYDVKM in the germline V gene.

This clonotype showed up many times. The chain recombines TRBV29-1 with TRBJ2-5, with D unclear. Germline CDR1 is SQVTM and CDR2 is ANQGSEA. The CDR3 extends over 10 amino acids. Trimming stripped 4 bases from V and 5 bases from J, with 5 bases between. The CDR3 bases are TGCAGCGTTGCTGAGGAGACCCAGTACTTC. Amino acid sequence: CSVAEETQYF.

As to this clonotype: At one end, the junction sequence differs from germline, possibly due to a read error. The gene calls are TRBV7-2 and TRBJ1-3, with D maybe TRBD1 (6 bases). Germline V gene sequence: CDR1 SGHTA, CDR2 FQGNSA. CDR3 length: 14 amino acids. For the CDR3, the DNA is TGTGCCTGCAGCTTAAGGGGGAAACATAACACCATATATTTT. Encoded protein: CACSLRGKHNTIYF.

J is TRBJ2-1 and V is TRBV28; possibly TRBD2 for D (5 bases). Trimming took off 3 bases at V and 3 bases at J, with 9 bases between the two ends. CDR1 is MDHEN, CDR2 SYDVKM, per germline. The CDR3 runs 14 residues. CDR3 DNA sequence: TGTGCCAGCAGTTTCGGCGGGCTCTACAATGAGCAGTTCTTC. Residues: CASSFGGLYNEQFF.

This chain joins TRBV5-1 and TRBJ2-6; 7 bases align to TRBD2. V lost 0 bases, J lost 4 bases, and 4 bases stayed unmatched. The CDR3 runs 16 residues. Germline V gives CDR1 SGHRS, CDR2 YFSETQ. Here the CDR3 reads CASSLAGGTGANVLTF. The CDR3 DNA follows: TGCGCCAGCAGCTTGGCGGGGGGAACCGGGGCCAACGTCCTGACTTTC. Combining the CDR3 with reference TRBV5-1 and TRBJ2-6 gives the whole variable domain KAGVTQTPRYLIKTRGQQVTLSCSPISGHRSVSWYQQTPGQGLQFLFEYFSETQRNKGNFPGRFSGRQFSNSRSEMNVSTLELGDSALYLCASSLAGGTGANVLTFGAGSRLTVL.

Turning to this clonotype: It is likely a read error, because the conserved phenylalanine at the end of the CDR3 is missing. This chain uses TRBV2 with TRBJ2-5, with 9 bases matching TRBD2. Germline CDR1 SNHLY, CDR2 FYNNEI. CDR3 length: 13 residues. V trimming: 8 bases; J trimming: 5 bases; junction bases outside the gene matches: 6. The CDR3 is CASAGGRTETQYS. CDR3 DNA: TGTGCCAGCGCGGGAGGGCGGACGGAGACCCAGTACTCC.

This clonotype was seen a few times. The chain employs TRBV7-8 and TRBJ2-2; D gene unclear. The CDR3 has 13 residues. Germline V gene data show CDR1 as SGHVS and CDR2 as FQNEAQ. V was clipped by 5 bases and J by 3 bases, with 7 bases between them. CDR3 bases: TGTGCCAGCAGCGCTGGTTACACCGGGGAGCTGTTTTTT. Translation: CASSAGYTGELFF.

This clonotype has at least ten counts. This chain joins TRBV29-1 and TRBJ2-1; D unresolved. V was cut by 4 bases and J by 4 bases, with 2 bases left in between. This CDR3 comprises 10 residues. Per the germline V gene, CDR1 is SQVTM and CDR2 is ANQGSEA. The CDR3 DNA reads as TGCAGCGTTGTTTACAATGAGCAGTTCTTC. Protein product: CSVVYNEQFF.

There are a few counts of this clonotype. The V and J genes are TRBV10-3 and TRBJ2-7; 14 nucleotides line up with TRBD2. Trimming took 0 bases from V and 4 from J; bases not matched to a gene: 8. The CDR3 extends over 18 amino acids. The germline gives CDR1 ENHRY, CDR2 SYGVKD. This CDR3 reads CAISESTSGRARGYEQYF. DNA of the CDR3: TGTGCCATCAGTGAGTCGACTAGCGGGAGGGCCAGAGGGTACGAGCAGTACTTC.